Listed here are 3 T cell receptor beta chains from one sample, sequenced in a study of cytomegalovirus exposure and HLA in healthy donors. In the PCR, 60 Vbeta and 13 Jbeta primers were used. This table comes from immunoSEQ multiplex PCR, and its TCRdb copy is limited to in-frame clones, with some not included. This table has about 140,000 clones, 80% appearing once. The sequenced material came from PBMCs. The receptors originated from a man aged 25-40 years in good health and CMV-seronegative.

This chain joins TRBV5-1 and TRBJ2-1; possibly TRBD1 for D (6 bases). V was pared by 2 bases and J by 6 bases, with 9 bases between. The CDR3 loop spans 13 amino acids. Germline CDR1 is SGHRS and CDR2 is YFSETQ. This chain's CDR3 is CASSFGTPNEQFF. DNA for the CDR3: TGCGCCAGCAGCTTCGGGACACCCAATGAGCAGTTCTTC.

The sample holds a few counts of this clone. The CDR3 protein is CASSEAGGGQPQHF. CDR3 nucleotide sequence: TGTGCCAGCAGTGAAGCCGGGGGGGGTCAGCCCCAGCATTTT. The chain couples TRBV6-1 to TRBJ1-5; D is perhaps TRBD1 (5 bases). This CDR3 is 14 amino acids long. Germline CDR1 MNHNS, CDR2 SASEGT. The V end lost 0 bases, the J end lost 6 bases, and 9 bases lay between the germline ends.

The rearrangement links TRBV4-1 to TRBJ1-2; D call uncertain. Trimming removed 1 base at V and 4 bases at J, with 16 bases between. Germline V gives CDR1 MGHRA, CDR2 YSYEKL. This CDR3 region has 16 residues. CDR3 DNA: TGCGCCAGCAGCCAAGTTGCAACTACAAAAAGCTATGGCTACACCTTC. Translated, it gives CASSQVATTKSYGYTF.